Below, 22 T cell receptor beta chains from the same sample are listed, as sequenced in a study of beta chain features in type 1 diabetes. Study-wide results and caveats: In every one of the four CD4+ subsets, TCRB CDR3s were moderately but significantly shorter in Type 1 diabetes patients.

All of the isolated RNA was reverse transcribed, so expressed TCRB transcripts were sequenced. The repertoire was sequenced with immunoSEQ multiplex PCR; TCRdb's copy has only in-frame clones and lacks some. The sample contains hundreds of thousands of clones, over 13% of which appear only once. These receptors are not linked to any known antigen. The sequencing input was naive CD4+ T cells from blood. The receptors stem from a man between 18 and 35 years old with type 1 diabetes.

This clone was counted a single time. The chain recombines TRBV28 with TRBJ2-7; D is uncertain. CDR1 and CDR2 (germline): MDHEN, SYDVKM. V was shortened by 6 bases and J by 3 bases, with 9 bases between the two germline ends. The CDR3 is 12 residues long. This CDR3 reads CASRYGNYEQYF. The CDR3, as DNA: TGTGCCAGCAGGTACGGAAACTACGAGCAGTACTTC.

This clone turned up a few times. The J gene is TRBJ2-4, the V gene TRBV10-3; D is uncertain. The germline V gene has CDR1 ENHRY and CDR2 SYGVKD. With 2 bases removed from V and 5 bases from J, the gap between germline ends came to 1 base. The CDR3 extends over 11 amino acids. The DNA for the CDR3 is TGTGCCATCAGTGAGGAAAACATTCAGTACTTC. Its translation: CAISEENIQYF.

This clone occurred a few times. This chain uses TRBV30 with TRBJ2-7, with D hard to call. The CDR3 length is 12 residues. The germline CDR1 and CDR2 sequences are GTSNPN and SVGIG (reference sequence). V was shortened by 0 bases and J by 7 bases, with 10 bases between the two germline ends. CDR3 sequence reads: CAWSVAEEEQYF. The CDR3 DNA reads as TGTGCCTGGAGTGTCGCCGAAGAGGAGCAGTACTTC.

A few counts support this clone. The V gene is TRBV28, the J gene TRBJ1-4; D call uncertain. This CDR3 region has 14 residues. Trimming took off 1 base at V and 10 bases at J, with 13 bases between the two ends. CDR1 and CDR2 (germline): MDHEN, SYDVKM. CDR3 residues: CASSLLAGIGKLFF. CDR3 nucleotides: TGTGCCAGCAGTTTATTGGCGGGGATCGGAAAACTGTTTTTT.

For the CDR3, the DNA is TGTGCCCTGGCCGGAGTTATGGGGTACAACTACGAGCAGTACTTC. This encodes CALAGVMGYNYEQYF. The chain couples TRBV30 to TRBJ2-7, with no clear D. The V gene lost 8 bases and the J gene lost 3 bases, with 23 bases spanning the gap. Germline V gene data show CDR1 as GTSNPN and CDR2 as SVGIG (reference sequence). This CDR3 region has 15 residues. Filled out from reference TRBV30 and TRBJ2-7, the complete variable domain reads SQTIHQWPATLVQPVGSPLSLECTVEGTSNPNLYWYRQAAGRGLQLLFYSVGIGQISSEVPQNLSASRPQDRQFILSSKKLLLSDSGFYLCALAGVMGYNYEQYFGPGTRLTVT.

This clone was seen only a few times. The rearrangement links TRBV7-9 to TRBJ1-1; 9 bases agree with TRBD1. This CDR3 contains 15 residues. From germline, CDR1 is SEHNR and CDR2 FQNEAQ (reference sequence). Unmatched junction bases numbered 5, after V lost 5 bases and J lost 1 base. CDR3 amino acids: CASSTWDRANTEAFF. The CDR3 DNA sequence: TGTGCCAGCAGCACCTGGGACAGGGCGAACACTGAAGCTTTCTTT.

V usage is TRBV9 and J usage is TRBJ2-3, with D hard to call. CDR1 and CDR2 from the germline V gene are SGDLS and YYNGEE. The V and J ends lost 3 bases and 0 bases respectively, with 17 bases between them. CDR3 length: 17 residues. This CDR3 reads CASSGNAYPASTDTQYF. The DNA for the CDR3 is TGTGCCAGCAGCGGGAACGCGTACCCAGCTAGCACAGATACGCAGTATTTT. Combining the CDR3 with reference TRBV9 and TRBJ2-3 gives the whole variable domain DSGVTQTPKHLITATGQRVTLRCSPRSGDLSVYWYQQSLDQGLQFLIQYYNGEERAKGNILERFSAQQFPDLHSELNLSSLELGDSALYFCASSGNAYPASTDTQYFGPGTRLTVL.

This clone was observed a few times. This sequence joins TRBV21-1 and TRBJ2-1; TRBD1, as called in the table, went unchecked against the DNA. TRBV21-1 has pseudogene status. This CDR3 has 16 amino acids. CDR3 sequence: CASSAQGQVSYNEQFF. The CDR3 DNA follows: TGTGCCAGCAGCGCCCAGGGACAGGTTTCCTACAATGAGCAGTTCTTC.

Turning to this clone: At one of its ends the junction is not consistent with the germline gene, which may arise from a read error. This chain links TRBV28 with TRBJ1-5, with D unresolved. Germline V lookup: CDR1 MDHEN, CDR2 SYDVKM. The CDR3 has 12 residues. DNA for the CDR3: TGCTCCACCGCGAGTTTAGGTCAGCCCCAGCATTTT. This codes for CSTASLGQPQHF. Combining the CDR3 with reference TRBV28 and TRBJ1-5 gives the whole variable domain DVKVTQSSRYLVKRTGEKVFLECVQDMDHENMFWYRQDPGLGLRLIYFSYDVKMKEKGDIPEGYSVSREKKERFSLILESASTNQTSMYLCSTASLGQPQHFGDGTRLSIL.

The chain recombines TRBV19 with TRBJ2-5; D possibly corresponds to TRBD1 (6 bases). CDR3 length: 14 amino acids. From germline, CDR1 is LNHDA and CDR2 SQIVND (reference sequence). The V end lost 6 bases, the J end lost 5 bases, and 16 bases lay between the germline ends. CDR3 nucleotides: TGTGCCAGTAGCACACCAGGGGTTGGCGAGACCCAGTACTTC. Its translation is CASSTPGVGETQYF.

There are a few counts of this clone. The gene calls are TRBV30 and TRBJ1-1, with TRBD1 identical over 7 bases. Germline V gene lookup returns CDR1 GTSNPN and CDR2 SVGIG (reference sequence). The CDR3 sequence is 15 residues long. With 5 bases clipped from V and 5 bases from J, the junction kept 14 bases outside the gene matches. Here the CDR3 reads CAWAPDRVWGTEAFF. The DNA for the CDR3 is TGTGCCTGGGCTCCTGACAGGGTATGGGGGACTGAAGCTTTCTTT. The whole variable domain, filled in from reference TRBV30 and TRBJ1-1, reads SQTIHQWPATLVQPVGSPLSLECTVEGTSNPNLYWYRQAAGRGLQLLFYSVGIGQISSEVPQNLSASRPQDRQFILSSKKLLLSDSGFYLCAWAPDRVWGTEAFFGQGTRLTVV.

The chain is built from TRBV5-1 and TRBJ2-7, with D tentatively TRBD2 (6 bases). Germline loops: CDR1 SGHRS, CDR2 YFSETQ. Between the trimmed V and J ends, which lost 1 base and 3 bases, there was a span of 14 bases. This CDR3 has 15 residues. This CDR3 is CASSLNTGSDYEQYF. CDR3 DNA: TGCGCCAGCAGCTTGAATACCGGGAGCGACTACGAGCAGTACTTC.

V gene TRBV10-3 combines with J gene TRBJ2-1, with 9 bases that match TRBD1. Germline CDR1 and CDR2: ENHRY and SYGVKD. Trimming at V came to 11 bases and at J to 6 bases, leaving 11 bases not matched to a gene. The CDR3 is made up of 14 amino acids. CDR3 in amino acids: CAARPGQGFNEQFF. CDR3 DNA: TGTGCCGCCCGCCCGGGACAGGGCTTCAATGAGCAGTTCTTC.

This clone was seen a few times. The chain links TRBV28 to TRBJ2-7; D is possibly TRBD1 (6 bases). Germline loops: CDR1 MDHEN, CDR2 SYDVKM. Trimming cost V 7 bases and J 3 bases, with 16 bases left between them. This CDR3 is 14 amino acids long. The CDR3 DNA follows: TGTGCCAGCACCGCTGACAGGACACGCTACGAGCAGTACTTC. Translated: CASTADRTRYEQYF.

The chain employs TRBV9 and TRBJ2-1; D might be TRBD2 (6 bases). Trimming stripped 0 bases from V and 4 bases from J, with 14 bases between. The V gene's germline CDR1 is SGDLS and CDR2 YYNGEE. The CDR3 runs 16 residues. This chain's CDR3 is CASSVGASDHYNEQFF. CDR3 sequence (DNA): TGTGCCAGCAGCGTAGGGGCTAGCGACCATTACAATGAGCAGTTCTTC.

The table lists this clone with a few counts. The rearrangement uses TRBV28 and TRBJ1-1; no clear D gene. V lost 5 bases and J lost 4, with 14 bases in between. The CDR3 has 14 residues. Germline CDR1 is MDHEN and CDR2 is SYDVKM. CDR3 in amino acids: CASSPFRGSTEAFF. The DNA of the CDR3 is TGTGCCAGCAGTCCCTTCCGGGGATCCACTGAAGCTTTCTTT.

Turning to this clone: The same CDR3 arises from other DNA sequences in this sample as well. This chain links TRBV5-1 with TRBJ2-5; TRBD1 matches at 7 bases. The CDR3 sequence is 13 residues long. Germline V gene sequence: CDR1 SGHRS, CDR2 YFSETQ. V was pared by 0 bases and J by 4 bases, with 0 bases of the junction left unmatched. This CDR3 reads CASSLAGGETQYF. DNA of the CDR3: TGCGCCAGCAGCTTGGCAGGGGGAGAGACCCAGTACTTC. The full variable domain, in which reference TRBV5-1 and TRBJ2-5 provide the parts outside the CDR3, is KAGVTQTPRYLIKTRGQQVTLSCSPISGHRSVSWYQQTPGQGLQFLFEYFSETQRNKGNFPGRFSGRQFSNSRSEMNVSTLELGDSALYLCASSLAGGETQYFGPGTRLLVL.

This clone appeared a few times. The chain is built from TRBV6-4 and TRBJ2-1; 10 positions match TRBD2. The CDR3 length is 15 residues. With 6 bases clipped from V and 8 bases from J, the junction kept 10 bases outside the gene matches. Germline-derived CDR1 and CDR2 are MRHNA and SNTAGT. The DNA of the CDR3 is TGTGCCAGCAGCGTATTAGCGGGGGGATGGTATGAGCAGTTCTTC. It encodes CASSVLAGGWYEQFF.

The genes are TRBV9 and TRBJ1-1, with a possible D match to TRBD1 (5 bases). V lost 1 base to trimming and J lost 2 bases, with 9 bases between them. The CDR3 has 14 residues. CDR1 and CDR2 from the germline V gene are SGDLS and YYNGEE. The CDR3 loop is CASSVMGVNTEAFF. The CDR3 nucleotides are TGTGCCAGCAGCGTAATGGGGGTCAACACTGAAGCTTTCTTT. Supplemented by reference TRBV9 and TRBJ1-1, the full variable domain reads DSGVTQTPKHLITATGQRVTLRCSPRSGDLSVYWYQQSLDQGLQFLIQYYNGEERAKGNILERFSAQQFPDLHSELNLSSLELGDSALYFCASSVMGVNTEAFFGQGTRLTVV.

This clone has more than one count but fewer than ten. The V call is TRBV30, the J call TRBJ2-7; TRBD2 is a possible D gene (6 bases). Germline assignment: CDR1 GTSNPN and CDR2 SVGIG (reference sequence). Trimming left V 2 bases short and J 6 bases short, with 14 bases between. The CDR3 runs 13 residues. The CDR3: CAWSYGGAREQYF. Here the CDR3 DNA reads TGTGCCTGGAGTTATGGCGGGGCTCGCGAGCAGTACTTC.

As regards this clone: The junction does not match germline at one end; this may be a read error. V usage is TRBV7-7 and J usage is TRBJ2-5, with unresolved D. In germline, CDR1 is SSHAT, CDR2 FNYEAQ (reference sequence). The CDR3 sequence is 13 residues long. As DNA, the CDR3 is TGTGCTAGCAGCTTTGGTCAGCAAGAGACCCAGTACTTC. It translates to CASSFGQQETQYF.

V and J are TRBV18 and TRBJ1-2, with a weak D call TRBD1 (5 bases). Germline CDR1 reads KGHSH; CDR2 reads LQKENI. CDR3 length: 13 residues. Trimming took off 7 bases at V and 3 bases at J, with 12 bases between the two ends. DNA for the CDR3: TGTGCCAGCTTAACTGACAGTCACTATGGCTACACCTTC. Translating gives CASLTDSHYGYTF.